Following are 12 T cell receptor beta chains from one sample sequenced in a study of blood T cell repertoires in COVID-19. Sequencing was performed with immunoSEQ multiplex PCR; in TCRdb, only in-frame clones are kept and a portion is missing. This repertoire shows approximately 70,000 clones, nearly 90% found once; its top ten account for around 3.7%. Sequences were obtained from peripheral blood. The receptors were sampled from a woman in her fifties or sixties with COVID-19, enrolled during active disease.

The chain couples TRBV11-2 to TRBJ2-5; TRBD2 agrees at 8 bases. The V segment lost 3 bases and the J segment 4 bases; nucleotides outside the gene matches: 13. Germline loops: CDR1 SGHAT, CDR2 FQNNGV. The CDR3 sequence is 17 residues long. The CDR3 reads CASSFRTKREYGETQYF. Here the CDR3 DNA reads TGTGCCAGCAGCTTCCGGACTAAGCGGGAGTATGGAGAGACCCAGTACTTC. The full variable domain, rest sourced from reference TRBV11-2 and TRBJ2-5, is EAGVAQSPRYKIIEKRQSVAFWCNPISGHATLYWYQQILGQGPKLLIQFQNNGVVDDSQLPKDRFSAERLKGVDSTLKIQPAKLEDSAVYLCASSFRTKREYGETQYFGPGTRLLVL.

J is TRBJ2-1 and V is TRBV15, with 11 positions matching TRBD1. V lost 0 bases to trimming and J lost 4 bases; unmatched junction nucleotides: 5. CDR3 length: 17 residues. CDR1 and CDR2 from the germline V gene are LNHNV and YYDKDF (reference sequence). CDR3 sequence reads: CATSRDFGTGGYNEQFF. CDR3 DNA sequence: TGTGCCACCAGCAGAGACTTCGGGACAGGGGGTTACAATGAGCAGTTCTTC.

The CDR3 DNA reads as TGTGCCAGCTCGGAGCGGGGGGCCCTCCAAGAGACCCAGTACTTC. Translating gives CASSERGALQETQYF. The chain couples TRBV9 to TRBJ2-5, with 9 bases matching TRBD2. The V gene's germline CDR1 is SGDLS and CDR2 YYNGEE. J gave up 1 base and V 7 bases, and 8 bases lay outside the gene matches. The CDR3 consists of 15 residues.

V and J are TRBV25-1 and TRBJ2-5, with D perhaps TRBD1 (5 bases). The CDR3 is made up of 13 amino acids. CDR1 MGHDK and CDR2 SYGVNS come from the germline V gene. V was shortened by 2 bases and J by 3 bases, with 7 bases between the two germline ends. In DNA form, the CDR3 reads TGTGCCAGCAGTGAACTCAGGGAAGAGACCCAGTACTTC. Amino acids: CASSELREETQYF.

CDR3 region: CASRQGQGAIQYF. The CDR3 region has the DNA TGTGCCAGTAGGCAGGGACAGGGAGCCATTCAGTACTTC. The chain joins TRBV19 to TRBJ2-4; 9 bases agree with TRBD1. Germline CDR1 is LNHDA and CDR2 is SQIVND (reference sequence). V gave up 6 bases and J gave up 9 bases; unmatched junction bases: 6. The CDR3 covers 13 residues.

This chain joins TRBV7-3 and TRBJ1-5; no firm D call. The V end lost 0 bases, the J end lost 7 bases, and 7 bases lay between the germline ends. The CDR3 extends over 13 amino acids. The germline gives CDR1 SGHTA, CDR2 FQGTGA. The CDR3 nucleotides read TGTGCCAGCAGCTTAACTCTATCCCAGCCCCAGCATTTT. Translated, it gives CASSLTLSQPQHF.

This chain joins TRBV5-4 and TRBJ2-7, with a weak D call TRBD1 (6 bases). V gave up 4 bases and J gave up 1 base, with 9 bases separating them. Germline-derived CDR1 and CDR2 are SGHNT and YYREEE (reference sequence). The CDR3 extends over 13 amino acids. CDR3 protein: CASSPRGSYEQYF. In DNA, the CDR3 is TGTGCCAGCAGCCCAAGGGGGTCCTACGAGCAGTACTTC.

The gene calls are TRBV21-1 and TRBJ2-7; the table's D call, TRBD2, was not checked against the DNA. TRBV21-1 is assigned pseudogene status. This CDR3 contains 13 residues. The CDR3 loop reads CASSTLAGYEQYF. The CDR3 DNA reads as TGTGCCAGCAGCACCTTAGCGGGGTACGAGCAGTACTTC.

The chain is built from TRBV7-2 and TRBJ2-2; D perhaps matches TRBD2 (5 bases). The ends were cut back, 0 bases at V and 7 bases at J, with 9 bases in the middle. This CDR3 comprises 14 residues. The germline V gene has CDR1 SGHTA and CDR2 FQGNSA. The CDR3 nucleotides are TGTGCCAGCAGCTTAGCGGGAGTGGGCGGGGAGCTGTTTTTT. Protein product: CASSLAGVGGELFF. The variable domain in full, with the rest retrieved from reference TRBV7-2 and TRBJ2-2, is GAGVSQSPSNKVTEKGKDVELRCDPISGHTALYWYRQSLGQGLEFLIYFQGNSAPDKSGLPSDRFSAERTGGSVSTLTIQRTQQEDSAVYLCASSLAGVGGELFFGEGSRLTVL.

This clone was found once. This chain's CDR3 is CASSLAGGPSDTQYF. The CDR3 DNA is TGTGCCAGCAGCCTAGCGGGAGGGCCCTCAGATACGCAGTATTTT. This chain connects TRBV6-5 to TRBJ2-3; 12 nucleotides align to TRBD2. CDR3 length equals 15 residues. J was trimmed by 4 bases and V by 6 bases; bases with no gene match: 5. Germline V gene data show CDR1 as MNHEY and CDR2 as SVGAGI.

This chain uses TRBV5-1 with TRBJ2-1, with a weak D call TRBD2 (6 bases). With 6 bases removed from V and 3 bases from J, the gap between germline ends came to 13 bases. The CDR3 totals 14 residues. Germline V lookup: CDR1 SGHRS, CDR2 YFSETQ. CDR3 in amino acids: CASKRREVYNEQFF. In nucleotides, the CDR3 is TGCGCCAGCAAACGGCGGGAAGTCTACAATGAGCAGTTCTTC.

The V call is TRBV10-1, the J call TRBJ2-4, with TRBD2 matching over 12 bases. Germline-derived CDR1 and CDR2 are WNHNN and SYGVQD (reference sequence). The ends lost 7 bases at V and 4 bases at J; junction bases unmatched: 5. The CDR3 extends over 15 amino acids. Here the CDR3 reads CASKGLAGRKNIQYF. The CDR3 bases are TGCGCCAGCAAGGGACTAGCGGGCAGAAAAAACATTCAGTACTTC.